This TCR beta chain was sequenced in a study of T cell responses to AZD1222 COVID-19 vaccine listed by TCRdb under 2021. Regarding the complete study: TCR sequencing was performed for 230 to 250 trial participants, of whom around 200 were given two doses of AZD1222 and about 25 were given two doses of MenACWY control vaccine. Trial participants were enrolled by age into 18-55, 56-69 and 70-plus year subgroups, with roughly 150, 30 and 60 TCR-sequenced participants respectively. The research as a whole found: Because no samples from the day 14 peak response were available, repertoires could be characterized only after the peak T cell response. After two AZD1222 doses, spike-specific TCR breadth and depth were significantly higher than at day 0 and than in MenACWY recipients. Most participants were white British and females outnumbered males, and the authors suggested that clonal diversity may have been underestimated. The 56-69-year group was small, and its depth increase did not reach significance, likely because of low power. Conclusions about previously exposed vaccinees are limited because only five to seven AZD1222 recipients were SARS-CoV-2 seropositive at baseline. The whole spike protein was spanned by vaccine-associated CD4 TCRs, and dominant responses were seen in regions 160-218 and 743-854. Reportedly, almost half of the unique spike-specific TCRs recognized epitopes lying outside the regions that are mutated in the B.1.351 and B.1.1.7 variants.

The CDR3 regions of human TCRbeta chains were analyzed by immunosequencing. Per the source publication's procedure: TCRs in the repertoires were matched against a reference library of SARS-CoV-2-specific TCRs that had been generated with the MIRA antigen-specificity platform. Breadth meant the fraction of unique TCRs that were SARS-CoV-2-associated, whereas depth meant the fraction of total T cells that were SARS-CoV-2-associated. Using the MIRA data, each spike-specific TCR was assigned both to the spike region to which the TCR was reactive and to a CD4 or CD8 class. Log10-transformed breadth and depth values were compared by one-way ANOVA with Sidak's multiple comparisons tests. Not all clones reach the TCRdb copy of this immuneACCESS table, which keeps in-frame sequences only. Checked studies attribute under half of the gap to unresolved V genes and leave the rest unexplained. V and J calls plus clone size are reproduced from that table; the DNA served to infer D and trimming. The table for this sample lists some 200,000 clones; roughly 91% of them were counted only once. 1% of the sample is held by the ten biggest clonotypes.

Looking up the germline V gene yields CDR1 SGHRS and CDR2 YFSETQ. The germline ends are 14 bases apart after V is trimmed by 1 base and J by 4 bases. Reading from cysteine to phenylalanine, the CDR3 counts 15 amino acids. Only the CDR3 part of the read is kept: 45 bases, read in frame from the first base. The meaning of the sample's time point label: baseline before first vaccination. This specimen's treatment or condition label, interpreted: meningococcal conjugate vaccine given as trial control. Vaccinee samples came from UK trials COV001 and COV002, including a single-blind randomized controlled phase 2/3 trial of AZD1222 (ChAdOx1 nCoV-19) in healthy adults. Trial participant PBMC samples were collected at day 0 and day 28 after the second dose for TCRbeta chain sequencing. This clone was observed once. Its antigen is still unknown. No base qualities exist here, and no much larger clone lies one base off it.

The sequence joins TRBV5-1 to TRBJ1-2; a tentative D call is TRBD1 (5 bases match). The TCR sequence derives from an adult in good health. The material was peripheral blood, obtained on day 0 of MenACWY control vaccination. The DNA reads TGCGCCAGCAGCTTGTTGGCAGGGCCGTCCTATGGCTACACCTTC. Translated, it reads CASSLLAGPSYGYTF.